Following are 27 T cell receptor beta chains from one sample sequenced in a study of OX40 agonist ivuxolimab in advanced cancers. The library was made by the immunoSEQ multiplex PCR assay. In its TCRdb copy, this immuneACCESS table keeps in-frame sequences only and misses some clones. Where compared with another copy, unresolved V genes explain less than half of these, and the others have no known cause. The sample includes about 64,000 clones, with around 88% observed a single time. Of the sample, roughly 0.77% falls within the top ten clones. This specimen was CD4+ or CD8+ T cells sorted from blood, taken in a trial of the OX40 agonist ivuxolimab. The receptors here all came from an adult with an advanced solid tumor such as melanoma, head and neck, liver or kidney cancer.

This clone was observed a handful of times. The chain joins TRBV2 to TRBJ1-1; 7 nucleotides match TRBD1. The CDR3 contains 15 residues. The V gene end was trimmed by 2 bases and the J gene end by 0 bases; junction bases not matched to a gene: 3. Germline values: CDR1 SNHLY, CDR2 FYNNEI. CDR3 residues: CASSESGTVNTEAFF. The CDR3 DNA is TGTGCCAGCAGTGAATCTGGGACAGTGAACACTGAAGCTTTCTTT.

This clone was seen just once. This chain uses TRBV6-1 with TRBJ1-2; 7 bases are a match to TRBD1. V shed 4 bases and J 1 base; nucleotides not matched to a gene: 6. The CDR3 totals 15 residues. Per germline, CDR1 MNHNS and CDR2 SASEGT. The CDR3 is CASSVGTAFNYGYTF. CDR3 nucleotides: TGTGCCAGCAGTGTAGGGACAGCATTTAACTATGGCTACACCTTC.

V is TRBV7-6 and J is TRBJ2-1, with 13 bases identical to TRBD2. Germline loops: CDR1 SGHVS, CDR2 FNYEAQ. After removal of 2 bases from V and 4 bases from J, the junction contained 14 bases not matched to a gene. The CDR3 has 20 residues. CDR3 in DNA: TGTGCCAGCAGCTTACCAGACAGGGCCACTAGCGGGGGGGAGTACAATGAGCAGTTCTTC. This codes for CASSLPDRATSGGEYNEQFF.

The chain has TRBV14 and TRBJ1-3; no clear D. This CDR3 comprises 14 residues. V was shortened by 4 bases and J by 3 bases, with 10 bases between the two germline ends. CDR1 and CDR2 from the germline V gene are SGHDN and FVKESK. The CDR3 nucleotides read TGTGCCAGCAGCCGGCAGGAGCTTGGAAACACCATATATTTT. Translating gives CASSRQELGNTIYF. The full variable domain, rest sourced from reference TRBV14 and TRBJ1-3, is EAGVTQFPSHSVIEKGQTVTLRCDPISGHDNLYWYRRVMGKEIKFLLHFVKESKQDESGMPNNRFLAERTGGTYSTLKVQPAELEDSGVYFCASSRQELGNTIYFGEGSWLTVV.

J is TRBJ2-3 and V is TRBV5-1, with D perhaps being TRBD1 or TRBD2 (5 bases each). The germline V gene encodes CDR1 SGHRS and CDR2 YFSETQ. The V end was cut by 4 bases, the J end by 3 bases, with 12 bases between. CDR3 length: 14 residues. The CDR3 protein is CASSLGTVTDTQYF. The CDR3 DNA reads TGCGCCAGCAGCCTTGGGACGGTGACAGATACGCAGTATTTT.

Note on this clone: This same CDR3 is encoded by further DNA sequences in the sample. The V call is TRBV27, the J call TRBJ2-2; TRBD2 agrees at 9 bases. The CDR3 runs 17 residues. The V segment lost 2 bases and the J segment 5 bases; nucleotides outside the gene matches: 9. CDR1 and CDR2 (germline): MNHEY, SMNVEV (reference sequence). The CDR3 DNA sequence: TGTGCCAGCAGTTTAGTGGCCAGCGGGAGGTGGACCGGGGAGCTGTTTTTT. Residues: CASSLVASGRWTGELFF.

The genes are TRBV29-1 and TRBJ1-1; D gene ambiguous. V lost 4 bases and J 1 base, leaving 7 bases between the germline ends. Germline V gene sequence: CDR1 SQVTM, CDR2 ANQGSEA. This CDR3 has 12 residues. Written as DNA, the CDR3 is TGCAGCGTTGTTTTCCAGAACACTGAAGCTTTCTTT. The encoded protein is CSVVFQNTEAFF.

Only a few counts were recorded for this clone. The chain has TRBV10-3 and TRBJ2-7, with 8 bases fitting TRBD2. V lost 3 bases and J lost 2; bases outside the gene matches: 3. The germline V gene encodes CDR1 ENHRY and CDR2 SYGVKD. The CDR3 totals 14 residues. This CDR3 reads CAISDAGGPYEQYF. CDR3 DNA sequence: TGTGCCATCAGTGACGCGGGAGGCCCCTACGAGCAGTACTTC.

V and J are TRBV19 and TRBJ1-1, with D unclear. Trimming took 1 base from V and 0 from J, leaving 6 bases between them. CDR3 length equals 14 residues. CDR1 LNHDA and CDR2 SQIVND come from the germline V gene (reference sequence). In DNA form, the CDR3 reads TGTGCCAGTAGTATAGCGGATCTGAACACTGAAGCTTTCTTT. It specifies CASSIADLNTEAFF. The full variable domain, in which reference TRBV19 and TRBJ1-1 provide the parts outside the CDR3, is DGGITQSPKYLFRKEGQNVTLSCEQNLNHDAMYWYRQDPGQGLRLIYYSQIVNDFQKGDIAEGYSVSREKKESFPLTVTSAQKNPTAFYLCASSIADLNTEAFFGQGTRLTVV.

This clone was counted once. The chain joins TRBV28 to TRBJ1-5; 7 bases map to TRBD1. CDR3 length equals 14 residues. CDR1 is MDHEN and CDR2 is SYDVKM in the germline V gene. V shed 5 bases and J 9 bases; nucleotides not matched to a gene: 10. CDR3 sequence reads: CASSPRQGLRPQHF. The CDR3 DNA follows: TGTGCCAGCAGTCCGAGACAGGGACTACGGCCCCAGCATTTT.

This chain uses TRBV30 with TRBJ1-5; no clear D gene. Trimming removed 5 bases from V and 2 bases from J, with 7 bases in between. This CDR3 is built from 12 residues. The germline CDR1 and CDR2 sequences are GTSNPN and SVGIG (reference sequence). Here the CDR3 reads CAWGNRNQPQHF. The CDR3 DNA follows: TGTGCCTGGGGTAATCGCAATCAGCCCCAGCATTTT.

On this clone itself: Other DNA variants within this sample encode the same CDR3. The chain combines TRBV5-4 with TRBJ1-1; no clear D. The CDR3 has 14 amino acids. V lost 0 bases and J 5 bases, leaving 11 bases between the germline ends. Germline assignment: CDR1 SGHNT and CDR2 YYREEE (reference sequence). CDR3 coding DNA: TGTGCCAGCAGCTTGGGTGCGGGCGGGACTGAAGCTTTCTTT. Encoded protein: CASSLGAGGTEAFF.

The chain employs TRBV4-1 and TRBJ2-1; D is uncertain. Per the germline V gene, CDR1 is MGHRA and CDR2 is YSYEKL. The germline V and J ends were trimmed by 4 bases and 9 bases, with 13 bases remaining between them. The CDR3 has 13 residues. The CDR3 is CASSRNGGGEQFF. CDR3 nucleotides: TGCGCCAGCAGCCGGAACGGTGGCGGTGAGCAGTTCTTC.

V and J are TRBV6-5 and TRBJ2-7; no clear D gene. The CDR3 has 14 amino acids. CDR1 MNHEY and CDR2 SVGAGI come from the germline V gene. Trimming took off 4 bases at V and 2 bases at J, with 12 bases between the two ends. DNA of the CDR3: TGTGCCAGCAGTTCGACTCGATCGGCCTACGAGCAGTACTTC. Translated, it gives CASSSTRSAYEQYF.

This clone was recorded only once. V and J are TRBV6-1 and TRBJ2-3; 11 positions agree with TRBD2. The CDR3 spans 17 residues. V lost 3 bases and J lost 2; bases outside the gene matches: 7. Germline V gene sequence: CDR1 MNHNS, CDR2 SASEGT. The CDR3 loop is CASSEAGTSGPTDTQYF. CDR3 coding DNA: TGTGCCAGCAGTGAGGCCGGGACTAGCGGTCCCACAGATACGCAGTATTTT.

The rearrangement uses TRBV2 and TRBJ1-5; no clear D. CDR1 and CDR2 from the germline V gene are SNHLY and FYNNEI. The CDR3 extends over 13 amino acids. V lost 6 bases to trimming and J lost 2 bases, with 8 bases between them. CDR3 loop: CASRGSGNQPQHF. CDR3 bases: TGTGCCAGCAGAGGGTCTGGCAATCAGCCCCAGCATTTT.

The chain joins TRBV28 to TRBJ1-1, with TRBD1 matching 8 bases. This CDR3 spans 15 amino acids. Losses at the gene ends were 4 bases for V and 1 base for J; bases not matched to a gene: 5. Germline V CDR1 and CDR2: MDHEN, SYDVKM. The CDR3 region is CASSSQGAGNTEAFF. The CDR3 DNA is TGTGCCAGCAGTTCTCAGGGGGCAGGGAACACTGAAGCTTTCTTT.

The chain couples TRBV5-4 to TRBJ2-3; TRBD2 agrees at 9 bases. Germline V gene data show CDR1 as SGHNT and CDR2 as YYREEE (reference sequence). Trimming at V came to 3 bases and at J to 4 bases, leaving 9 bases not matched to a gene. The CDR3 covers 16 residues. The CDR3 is CASSSSGLAFSDTQYF. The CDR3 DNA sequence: TGTGCCAGCAGCTCTAGTGGACTAGCGTTTTCAGATACGCAGTATTTT.

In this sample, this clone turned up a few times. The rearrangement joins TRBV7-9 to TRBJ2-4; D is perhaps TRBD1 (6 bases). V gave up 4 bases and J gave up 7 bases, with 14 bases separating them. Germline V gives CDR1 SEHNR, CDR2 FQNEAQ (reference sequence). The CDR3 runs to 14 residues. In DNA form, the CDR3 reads TGTGCCAGCAGCTCCCCCAGGGGCCGTAACATTCAGTACTTC. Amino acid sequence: CASSSPRGRNIQYF.

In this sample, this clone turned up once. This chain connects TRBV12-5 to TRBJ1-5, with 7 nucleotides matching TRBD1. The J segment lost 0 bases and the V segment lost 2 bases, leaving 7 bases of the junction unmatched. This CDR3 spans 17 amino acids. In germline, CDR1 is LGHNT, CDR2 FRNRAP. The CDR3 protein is CASGLSWDSSSNQPQHF. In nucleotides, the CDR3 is TGTGCTAGTGGTTTGTCTTGGGACAGCTCTAGCAATCAGCCCCAGCATTTT.

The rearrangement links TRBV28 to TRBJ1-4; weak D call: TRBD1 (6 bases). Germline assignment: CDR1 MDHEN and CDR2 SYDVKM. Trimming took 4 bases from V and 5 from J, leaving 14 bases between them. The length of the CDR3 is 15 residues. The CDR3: CASSSTGRVNEKLFF. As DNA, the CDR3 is TGTGCCAGCAGTTCTACAGGGAGGGTCAATGAAAAACTGTTTTTT. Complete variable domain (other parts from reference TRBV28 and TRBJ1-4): DVKVTQSSRYLVKRTGEKVFLECVQDMDHENMFWYRQDPGLGLRLIYFSYDVKMKEKGDIPEGYSVSREKKERFSLILESASTNQTSMYLCASSSTGRVNEKLFFGSGTQLSVL.

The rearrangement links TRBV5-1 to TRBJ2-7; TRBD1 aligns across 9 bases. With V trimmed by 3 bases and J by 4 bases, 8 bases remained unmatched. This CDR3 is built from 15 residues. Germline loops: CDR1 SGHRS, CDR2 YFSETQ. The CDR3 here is CASSSGPGQGYEQYF. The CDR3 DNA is TGCGCCAGCAGCTCGGGTCCGGGACAGGGTTACGAGCAGTACTTC.

The CDR3 region is CASRSPGTDTQYF. The CDR3 region has the DNA TGCGCCAGCCGCTCCCCCGGCACAGATACGCAGTATTTT. J is TRBJ2-3 and V is TRBV5-1; no clear D. The CDR3 loop spans 13 amino acids. CDR1 is SGHRS, CDR2 YFSETQ, per germline. V dropped 7 bases and J dropped 1 base, with 10 bases sitting between them.

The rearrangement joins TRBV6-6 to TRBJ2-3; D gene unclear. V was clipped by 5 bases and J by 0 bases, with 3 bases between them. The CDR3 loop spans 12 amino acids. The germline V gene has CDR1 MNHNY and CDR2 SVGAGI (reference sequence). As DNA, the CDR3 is TGTGCCAGCAGTGTGAGCACAGATACGCAGTATTTT. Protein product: CASSVSTDTQYF.

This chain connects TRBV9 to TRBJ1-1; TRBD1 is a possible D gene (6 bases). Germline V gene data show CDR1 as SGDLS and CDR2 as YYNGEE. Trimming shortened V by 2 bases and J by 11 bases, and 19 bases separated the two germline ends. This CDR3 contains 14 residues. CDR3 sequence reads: CASSVTGGAGQAFF. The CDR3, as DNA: TGTGCCAGCAGCGTTACTGGGGGCGCCGGTCAGGCTTTCTTT.

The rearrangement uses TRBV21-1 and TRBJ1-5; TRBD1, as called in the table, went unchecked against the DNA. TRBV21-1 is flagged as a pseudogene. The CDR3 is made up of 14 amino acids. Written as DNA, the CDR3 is TGTGCCAGCAGCAACTTAGACAACAATCAGCCCCAGCATTTT. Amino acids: CASSNLDNNQPQHF.

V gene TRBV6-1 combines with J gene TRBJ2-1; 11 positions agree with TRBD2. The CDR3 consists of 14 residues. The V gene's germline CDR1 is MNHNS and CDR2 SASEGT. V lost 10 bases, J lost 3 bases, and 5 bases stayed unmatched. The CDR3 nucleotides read TGTGCCACTCAGGGACTAGCGGTCTACAATGAGCAGTTCTTC. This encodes CATQGLAVYNEQFF.